One sample yielded the 19 T cell receptor beta chains listed below, sequenced in a study of post-analysis software for immune sequencing data. Study-level results: Several TRBV segments, TRBV5-6, TRBV5-1 and TRBV20-1 among them, were found more frequent in patients than controls.

TCR beta cDNA libraries had unique molecular identifiers. TCRdb passed the PCR reads through MiXCR, listing each CDR3 protein once. The sample contains hundreds of thousands of distinct CDR3 sequences, nearly 45% of which appear only once. These TCRs' antigens remain unknown. Sequenced sample: blood. The receptors were gathered from a girl aged 5 to 17 with multiple sclerosis.

This clonotype was counted between two and nine times. The V call is TRBV20-1, the J call TRBJ2-3; 16 bases match TRBD2. V lost 6 bases, J lost 7 bases, and 7 bases stayed unmatched. Germline CDR1 reads DFQATT; CDR2 reads SNEGSKA (reference sequence). The CDR3 has 15 amino acids. The CDR3 DNA reads TGCAGTGCCCCGGGACTAGCGGGAGGGCCGAATACGCAGTATTTT. Translating gives CSAPGLAGGPNTQYF.

V gene TRBV4-1 combines with J gene TRBJ1-6; the D is unclear. In germline, CDR1 is MGHRA, CDR2 YSYEKL. The CDR3 loop spans 17 amino acids. Trimming removed 1 base from V and 1 base from J, with 11 bases in between. CDR3 in DNA: TGCGCCAGCAGCCAAGGTGTCGGGAGGTCCTATAATTCACCCCTCCACTTT. The encoded protein is CASSQGVGRSYNSPLHF.

The V call is TRBV29-1, the J call TRBJ2-6, with TRBD1 matching over 8 bases. Germline CDR1 is SQVTM and CDR2 is ANQGSEA. CDR3 length: 16 amino acids. V trimming: 4 bases; J trimming: 0 bases; junction bases outside the gene matches: 5. CDR3: CSVVRQGRSGANVLTF. The CDR3 coding sequence is TGCAGCGTTGTGAGACAGGGGCGCTCTGGGGCCAACGTCCTGACTTTC.

The CDR3 reads CASSNPSNEQFF. The CDR3 DNA sequence: TGTGCCAGCAGCAACCCCTCCAATGAGCAGTTCTTC. V is TRBV7-2 and J is TRBJ2-1; D not resolved. V dropped 5 bases and J dropped 6 bases, with 8 bases sitting between them. This CDR3 is 12 amino acids long. Per the germline V gene, CDR1 is SGHTA and CDR2 is FQGNSA.

A few counts support this clonotype. The CDR3 sequence: CASSLTPPVGQFF. The DNA for the CDR3 is TGTGCCAGCAGCTTAACCCCCCCGGTAGGGCAGTTCTTC. V gene TRBV7-9 combines with J gene TRBJ2-1; D gene ambiguous. Germline CDR1 and CDR2: SEHNR and FQNEAQ (reference sequence). The V gene lost 2 bases and the J gene lost 12 bases, with 14 bases spanning the gap. The CDR3 totals 13 residues.

The table lists this clonotype with a few counts. J is TRBJ2-6 and V is TRBV5-1; D perhaps matches TRBD2 (6 bases). The ends were cut back, 2 bases at V and 11 bases at J, with 8 bases in the middle. Germline values: CDR1 SGHRS, CDR2 YFSETQ. The CDR3 extends over 12 amino acids. The CDR3 nucleotides read TGCGCCAGCAGCTTCTCGGGGGACGTCCTGACTTTC. It specifies CASSFSGDVLTF. The full variable domain, in which reference TRBV5-1 and TRBJ2-6 provide the parts outside the CDR3, is KAGVTQTPRYLIKTRGQQVTLSCSPISGHRSVSWYQQTPGQGLQFLFEYFSETQRNKGNFPGRFSGRQFSNSRSEMNVSTLELGDSALYLCASSFSGDVLTFGAGSRLTVL.

This sequence joins TRBV20-1 and TRBJ2-1, with TRBD2 matching over 9 bases. CDR1 and CDR2 from the germline V gene are DFQATT and SNEGSKA (reference sequence). The CDR3 is made up of 14 amino acids. After removal of 5 bases from V and 8 bases from J, the junction contained 10 bases not matched to a gene. The CDR3 region has the DNA TGCAGTGCTTTACTAAGCGGGAGGCGCTATGAGCAGTTCTTC. Translated, it gives CSALLSGRRYEQFF.

The sample holds a few counts of this clonotype. The V and J genes are TRBV27 and TRBJ2-5; TRBD2 is a possible D gene (5 bases). The CDR3 runs 14 residues. From germline, CDR1 is MNHEY and CDR2 SMNVEV (reference sequence). The V and J ends lost 6 bases and 3 bases respectively, with 14 bases between them. DNA for the CDR3: TGTGCCAGCAGACCGGACTGGGAGAAAGAGACCCAGTACTTC. It codes for CASRPDWEKETQYF.

V and J are TRBV5-1 and TRBJ2-1; TRBD2 agrees at 7 bases. This CDR3 comprises 16 residues. The germline V gene encodes CDR1 SGHRS and CDR2 YFSETQ. V lost 4 bases, J lost 2 bases, and 9 bases stayed unmatched. The chain's CDR3 is CASSLIGRKPYNEQFF. CDR3 DNA: TGCGCCAGCAGCCTGATCGGGAGGAAGCCCTACAATGAGCAGTTCTTC.

In its sample, this clonotype was seen many times. The rearrangement uses TRBV7-3 and TRBJ1-5; 8 positions agree with TRBD1. Unmatched junction bases numbered 1, after V lost 5 bases and J lost 4 bases. In germline, CDR1 is SGHTA, CDR2 FQGTGA. The CDR3 loop spans 13 amino acids. The CDR3 protein is CASSRQGNQPQHF. CDR3 bases: TGTGCCAGCAGCCGACAGGGGAATCAGCCCCAGCATTTT.

This chain connects TRBV11-3 to TRBJ2-1; TRBD1 might be the D (5 bases). With 4 bases removed from V and 9 bases from J, the gap between germline ends came to 19 bases. Germline V gene sequence: CDR1 SGHNT, CDR2 YENEEA. The CDR3 extends over 15 amino acids. The CDR3 sequence: CASSSIGPLQGEQFF. CDR3 bases: TGTGCCAGCAGCTCCATCGGACCCCTTCAGGGTGAGCAGTTCTTC.

This clonotype was seen a handful of times. The gene calls are TRBV6-4 and TRBJ2-3; 7 bases fit TRBD2. The V gene end was trimmed by 3 bases and the J gene end by 6 bases; junction bases not matched to a gene: 9. CDR1 and CDR2 (germline): MRHNA, SNTAGT. The CDR3 consists of 15 residues. DNA for the CDR3: TGTGCCAGCAGTGAGGGGGGGAGCGGGGCTGATACGCAGTATTTT. Amino acids: CASSEGGSGADTQYF.

This chain's CDR3 is CSVGGAGRSVGNYGYTF. CDR3 in DNA: TGCAGCGTTGGGGGGGCCGGACGTTCGGTCGGGAACTATGGCTACACCTTC. The rearrangement links TRBV29-1 to TRBJ1-2, with TRBD1 as a possible D gene (6 bases). Germline-derived CDR1 and CDR2 are SQVTM and ANQGSEA. The germline V and J ends were trimmed by 4 bases and 2 bases, with 23 bases remaining between them. This CDR3 contains 17 residues.

This clonotype was recorded a few times. The CDR3: CAISDERAKNIQYF. CDR3 DNA sequence: TGTGCCATCAGTGACGAGCGTGCCAAAAACATTCAGTACTTC. This rearrangement joins TRBV10-3 to TRBJ2-4; D remains unclear. Germline loops: CDR1 ENHRY, CDR2 SYGVKD. Trimming pared 3 bases from V and 1 base from J, leaving 7 bases between. The CDR3 spans 14 residues.

This clonotype was observed a handful of times. This rearrangement joins TRBV4-1 to TRBJ2-4; no reliable D call. The germline V gene encodes CDR1 MGHRA and CDR2 YSYEKL. V lost 1 base, J lost 0 bases, and 10 bases lay in between. This CDR3 has 16 amino acids. The CDR3 DNA is TGCGCCAGCAGCCAAGTTGACGGAGTAGCCAAAAACATTCAGTACTTC. This translates into CASSQVDGVAKNIQYF.

The chain combines TRBV10-3 with TRBJ1-5; D remains unclear. CDR1 and CDR2 from the germline V gene are ENHRY and SYGVKD. This CDR3 has 15 amino acids. V lost 4 bases and J 0 bases, leaving 10 bases between the germline ends. The CDR3 region is CAISAQSDSNQPQHF. The DNA for the CDR3 is TGTGCCATCAGTGCCCAGTCCGATAGCAATCAGCCCCAGCATTTT.

The rearrangement joins TRBV6-5 to TRBJ2-7, with D possibly matching TRBD2 (6 bases). V dropped 2 bases and J dropped 2 bases, with 13 bases sitting between them. The CDR3 is 15 residues long. Germline CDR1 reads MNHEY; CDR2 reads SVGAGI. CDR3 nucleotides: TGTGCCAGCAGTTACGGGACTCCGAGGACCTACGAGCAGTACTTC. This codes for CASSYGTPRTYEQYF.

The chain has TRBV12-3 or TRBV12-4 and TRBJ1-2; D ambiguous. Trimming removed 8 bases from V and 4 bases from J, with 11 bases in between. The CDR3 loop spans 12 amino acids. CDR3 nucleotides: TGTGCCAGCGGTCTCCAGGTCTATGGCTACACCTTC. Translation gives CASGLQVYGYTF.

The rearrangement links TRBV7-9 to TRBJ2-1, with D possibly being TRBD2 (6 bases). Germline V gene data show CDR1 as SEHNR and CDR2 as FQNEAQ (reference sequence). This CDR3 is built from 17 residues. Trimming stripped 5 bases from V and 1 base from J, with 18 bases between. This CDR3 is CASSALPGGVSYNEQFF. The CDR3 region has the DNA TGTGCCAGCAGCGCCCTACCCGGCGGGGTATCCTACAATGAGCAGTTCTTC.